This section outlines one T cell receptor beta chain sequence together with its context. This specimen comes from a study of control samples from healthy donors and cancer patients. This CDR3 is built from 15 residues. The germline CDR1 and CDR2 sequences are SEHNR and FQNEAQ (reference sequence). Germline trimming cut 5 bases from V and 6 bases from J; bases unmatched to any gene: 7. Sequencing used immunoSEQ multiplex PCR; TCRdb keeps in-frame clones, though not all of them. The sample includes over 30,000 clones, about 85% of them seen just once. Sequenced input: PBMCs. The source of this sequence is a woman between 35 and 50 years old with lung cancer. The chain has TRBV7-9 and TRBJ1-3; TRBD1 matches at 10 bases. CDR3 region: CASSRGQGVENTIYF. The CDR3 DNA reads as TGTGCCAGCAGCCGAGGACAGGGGGTGGAAAACACCATATATTTT.